The present entry profiles one TCR beta chain with its context. The sample comes from a study of cytomegalovirus exposure and HLA in healthy donors. PCR used 60 Vbeta primers and 13 Jbeta primers. Under the authors' procedure: It was a later analysis that counted about 80 million unique TCR beta chains, of which roughly 11 million were shared. Clones were sequenced by immunoSEQ multiplex PCR, and TCRdb holds only the in-frame ones, with some missing. The DNA was the basis for D and trimming; V, J and clone size are from that table. There are over 100,000 clones in the sample; 82% occur only once, and more than 20% lies in the top ten. Trimming at V came to 5 bases and at J to 7 bases, leaving 4 bases not matched to a gene. The CDR3 is 13 residues long. Germline V gene lookup returns CDR1 SEHNR and CDR2 FQNEAQ (reference sequence).

The TCR originated in a man aged 25 to 45 in good health and CMV-seropositive. The sequenced sample was PBMCs. The gene calls are TRBV7-9 and TRBJ2-2, with TRBD1 matching 7 bases. The CDR3 DNA follows: TGTGCCAGCAGCCCCCAGGGGGACGGGGAGCTGTTTTTT. Protein sequence: CASSPQGDGELFF.